The 5 T cell receptor beta chains presented below share a single source sample, sequenced in a study of blood T cell repertoires in COVID-19. Produced via immunoSEQ multiplex PCR; TCRdb's table is partial and in-frame only. The sample holds around 250,000 clones; roughly 85% are singletons and the top ten take about 3%. Sequenced material: peripheral blood. The receptors derive from a woman aged 25 to 39 with active or convalescent COVID-19.

The chain is built from TRBV6-6 and TRBJ1-6; TRBD1 agrees at 7 bases. V dropped 6 bases and J dropped 0; count of bases not matched to a gene: 5. The CDR3 length is 16 residues. The germline V gene has CDR1 MNHNY and CDR2 SVGAGI (reference sequence). The CDR3 DNA is TGTGCCAGCAGACGGGACAGCAACTCCTATAATTCACCCCTCCACTTT. Translated: CASRRDSNSYNSPLHF.

The gene calls are TRBV27 and TRBJ2-7, with TRBD1 matching 7 bases. CDR1 and CDR2 (germline): MNHEY, SMNVEV (reference sequence). Trimming at V came to 6 bases and at J to 3 bases, leaving 8 bases not matched to a gene. The CDR3 sequence is 14 residues long. CDR3 in DNA: TGTGCCAGCAGGCGACAGGGAGATTACTACGAGCAGTACTTC. This translates into CASRRQGDYYEQYF.

In its sample, this clone was seen once. This chain joins TRBV5-5 and TRBJ2-5, with 9 bases lining up with TRBD2. The CDR3 sequence is 19 residues long. Trimming removed 1 base from V and 2 bases from J; junction bases left unmatched: 15. Germline loops: CDR1 SGHKS, CDR2 YYEKEE (reference sequence). CDR3: CASSLKITVLAGGQETQYF. The CDR3 DNA reads as TGTGCCAGCAGCTTGAAAATCACAGTTCTGGCGGGGGGGCAAGAGACCCAGTACTTC.

This chain uses TRBV5-6 with TRBJ1-1; perhaps TRBD1 as D (5 bases). Per germline, CDR1 SGHDT and CDR2 YYEEEE. Trimming removed 4 bases from V and 1 base from J, with 11 bases in between. This CDR3 spans 14 amino acids. The chain's CDR3 is CASSLTAGNTEAFF. The DNA for the CDR3 is TGTGCCAGCAGCCTGACAGCAGGGAACACTGAAGCTTTCTTT.

The V and J genes are TRBV2 and TRBJ2-3; 14 bases agree with TRBD2. Germline lookup yields CDR1 SNHLY and CDR2 FYNNEI. The ends lost 3 bases at V and 8 bases at J; junction bases unmatched: 4. CDR3 length: 15 amino acids. The CDR3 sequence is CASSDRGTSGGTQYF. CDR3 DNA: TGTGCCAGCAGTGATAGGGGGACTAGCGGGGGTACGCAGTATTTT.